This passage covers 9 T cell receptor beta chains from one sample sequenced in a study of T cells in localized non-small cell lung cancer. Profiled with immunoSEQ multiplex PCR; TCRdb holds only in-frame clones, not every one. Seen here are some 140,000 clones, about 90% observed once, and the top ten hold approximately 1.5%. The sequenced sample was peripheral blood, obtained before any cancer treatment. These receptors came from a female donor older than 55 with stage I lung adenocarcinoma.

The chain has TRBV10-3 and TRBJ2-2, with 14 nucleotides matching TRBD2. This CDR3 is 17 amino acids long. CDR1 ENHRY and CDR2 SYGVKD come from the germline V gene. The trim removed 6 bases at V and 0 bases at J, leaving 3 bases unmatched. CDR3: CAIRGLAGVANTGELFF. The CDR3 bases are TGTGCCATCAGGGGACTAGCGGGAGTAGCGAACACCGGGGAGCTGTTTTTT.

This chain links TRBV5-1 with TRBJ2-7, with 11 bases aligning to TRBD2. This CDR3 is built from 16 residues. Germline CDR1 and CDR2: SGHRS and YFSETQ. The V segment lost 2 bases and the J segment 2 bases; nucleotides outside the gene matches: 6. The CDR3 loop is CASSFTGLAEPYEQYF. Here the CDR3 DNA reads TGCGCCAGCAGCTTCACGGGACTAGCGGAACCCTACGAGCAGTACTTC.

This clone was observed a few times. The junction and the germline gene differ at one end; a read error may be behind it. The chain has TRBV9 and TRBJ2-2, with D perhaps matching TRBD1 (6 bases). CDR1 is SGDLS, CDR2 YYNGEE, per germline. The CDR3 runs 14 residues. The CDR3, as DNA: TGTGCCAGCAGCGTAGACCCAGGGGACCGGGGAGCTGTTTTT. This translates into CASSVDPGDRGAVF.

Remarks on this clone: The identical CDR3 is also encoded by other nucleotide sequences in the sample. The chain links TRBV18 to TRBJ2-2; D gene uncertain. This CDR3 is 12 amino acids long. Germline CDR1 reads KGHSH; CDR2 reads LQKENI. Trimming took off 4 bases at V and 3 bases at J, with 3 bases between the two ends. The CDR3 bases are TGTGCCAGCTCACGGGACACCGGGGAGCTGTTTTTT. This sequence encodes CASSRDTGELFF.

The chain recombines TRBV6-4 with TRBJ1-1; D gene ambiguous. V was shortened by 3 bases and J by 4 bases, with 9 bases between the two germline ends. Germline V gene sequence: CDR1 MRHNA, CDR2 SNTAGT. CDR3 length: 13 residues. The CDR3 coding sequence is TGTGCCAGCAGTGAGGGTATGCGCACTGAAGCTTTCTTT. Amino acid sequence: CASSEGMRTEAFF.

The chain links TRBV5-8 to TRBJ2-1, with a weak D call TRBD1 (5 bases). The V end lost 3 bases, the J end lost 10 bases, and 14 bases lay between the germline ends. Germline CDR1 reads SGHTS; CDR2 reads YDEGEE. The CDR3 runs to 13 residues. The CDR3 DNA reads TGTGCCAGCAGCTACGACGCACCAGGGGAGCAGTTCTTC. This codes for CASSYDAPGEQFF.

This rearrangement joins TRBV19 to TRBJ1-1; 7 nucleotides agree with TRBD1. Losses at the gene ends were 8 bases for V and 3 bases for J; bases not matched to a gene: 9. The CDR3 sequence is 14 residues long. CDR1 and CDR2 (germline): LNHDA, SQIVND (reference sequence). The CDR3 protein is CASGSGTVYTEAFF. CDR3 DNA: TGTGCCAGTGGGTCCGGGACAGTATACACTGAAGCTTTCTTT.

The chain carries TRBV27 and TRBJ1-2, with unresolved D. CDR3 length: 12 amino acids. Looked up from germline, CDR1 is MNHEY and CDR2 is SMNVEV (reference sequence). Trimming pared 8 bases from V and 8 bases from J, leaving 15 bases between. CDR3 nucleotides: TGTGCCAGCCGCGACCCAGTACGGGGCTACACCTTC. It translates to CASRDPVRGYTF.

Worth noting for this clone: This likely comes from a read error, as the CDR3 has no conserved phenylalanine or tryptophan at its end. No DNA is shown, since the ends of the CDR3 on it are uncertain; the CDR3 is the one TCRdb lists. The genes are TRBV14 and TRBJ1-3. Germline V CDR1 and CDR2: SGHDN, FVKESK. The CDR3 totals 12 residues, both ends included. The CDR3: CASSQERGVGTE.